This T cell receptor beta chain is from a study of T cells in tuberculosis. The assay was immunoSEQ multiplex PCR, and TCRdb's table has in-frame clones only and misses some. This table holds more than 20,000 clones, around 87% found once. CDR3 length: 14 residues. The V segment lost 3 bases and the J segment 4 bases; nucleotides outside the gene matches: 6. Looked up from germline, CDR1 is SGHRS and CDR2 is YFSETQ. This sequence originates from a donor aged 5 to 30 with latent tuberculosis or without tuberculosis infection. The V call is TRBV5-1, the J call TRBJ1-1; 7 positions match TRBD1. Sequenced material: PBMCs. CDR3 amino acids: CASSYHRGGTEAFF. The DNA for the CDR3 is TGCGCCAGCAGCTACCACAGGGGAGGCACTGAAGCTTTCTTT.